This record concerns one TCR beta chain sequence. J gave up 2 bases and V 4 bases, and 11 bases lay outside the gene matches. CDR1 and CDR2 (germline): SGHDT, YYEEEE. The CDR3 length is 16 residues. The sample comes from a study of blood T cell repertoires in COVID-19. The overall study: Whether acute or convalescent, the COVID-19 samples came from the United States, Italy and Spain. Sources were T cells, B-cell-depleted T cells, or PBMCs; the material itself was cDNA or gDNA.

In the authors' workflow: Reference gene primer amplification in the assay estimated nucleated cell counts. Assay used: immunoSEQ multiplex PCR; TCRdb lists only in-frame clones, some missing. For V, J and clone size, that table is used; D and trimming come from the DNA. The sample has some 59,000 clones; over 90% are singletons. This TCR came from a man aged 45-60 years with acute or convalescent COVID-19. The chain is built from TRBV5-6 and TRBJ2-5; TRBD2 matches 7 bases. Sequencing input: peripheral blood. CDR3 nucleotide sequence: TGTGCCAGCAGCGAGCGGGGTGGGACGGTACAAGAGACCCAGTACTTC. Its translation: CASSERGGTVQETQYF.